These T cell receptor beta chains were read from a single sample in a study of blood T cell repertoires in COVID-19. Assay used: immunoSEQ multiplex PCR; TCRdb lists only in-frame clones, some missing. The sample shows approximately 200,000 clones, about 85% of them seen only once. Sequenced sample: peripheral blood. The receptors were sampled from a man aged 65-85 years with acute or convalescent COVID-19. Each CDR3 is given with its conserved first and last residue. Each record gives: V gene, J gene, D gene, clone size, CDR3 DNA, CDR3 protein. D genes are given only for firm matches. Only part of the rows carry a size: once, few, many, or a class if the clone is expanded.

TRBV11-2	TRBJ1-4	.	.	TGTGCCAGCAGCCCTGGTGTCGGGGCAACTAATGAAAAACTGTTTTTT	CASSPGVGATNEKLFF
TRBV9	TRBJ2-1	TRBD2	few	TGTGCCAGCAGCGTAGTCGACGGGGGGAAGTTCTTC	CASSVVDGGKFF
TRBV5-4	TRBJ2-7	TRBD1	.	TGTGCCAGCAGACAAGGACAGGGCCCTTACGAGCAGTACTTC	CASRQGQGPYEQYF
TRBV5-4	TRBJ2-1	.	.	TGTGCCAGCAGCTCGGACACCCAAAAGGCCAATGAGCAGTTCTTC	CASSSDTQKANEQFF
TRBV6-5	TRBJ2-7	.	.	TGTGCCAGCAGTTACTCACCTACCCAAGCCTACGAGCAGTACTTC	CASSYSPTQAYEQYF
TRBV3-1/TRBV3-2	TRBJ2-1	.	.	TGTGCCAGCAGCCACGAGGAGGGAGCCGCCTACAATGAGCAGTTCTTC	CASSHEEGAAYNEQFF
TRBV15	TRBJ1-3	TRBD1	.	TGTGCCACCAGCGGACTGGACAGGGACGCTGGAAACACCATATATTTT	CATSGLDRDAGNTIYF
TRBV2	TRBJ2-7	.	.	TGTGCCAGCCAGAACAGCGGTCAATACGAGCAGTACTTC	CASQNSGQYEQYF
TRBV7-8	TRBJ2-4	TRBD2	few	TGTGCCAGCAGCCTAGGGACTAGCGGACTTAACATTCAGTACTTC	CASSLGTSGLNIQYF
TRBV2	TRBJ1-2	.	.	TGTGCCAGCAGTGAAGCCAGGGAATGGGGCTACACCTTC	CASSEAREWGYTF
TRBV19	TRBJ2-3	.	.	TGTGCCAGTAGGGAACCGGGACTCAGCACAGATACGCAGTATTTT	CASREPGLSTDTQYF
TRBV5-5	TRBJ1-2	TRBD1	.	TGTGCCAGCAGCTCACTCGACAGGGGGATTGTCGGCTACACCTTC	CASSSLDRGIVGYTF
TRBV5-4	TRBJ1-2	TRBD1	.	TGTGCCAGCAGCAAAACCGGGACAGGGTACTATGGCTACACCTTC	CASSKTGTGYYGYTF
TRBV5-4	TRBJ2-1	TRBD2	.	TGTGCCAGCAGCGCCGGGACTAGCGGATCCTACAATGAGCAGTTCTTC	CASSAGTSGSYNEQFF
TRBV7-8	TRBJ2-1	.	.	TGTGCCAGCAGCTTAGGGGACATATCGTTCAAGCAGTTCTTC	CASSLGDISFKQFF
TRBV7-3	TRBJ2-2	.	few	TGTGCCAGCAGCCTGGGGGGGCTGAGATTTACCGGGGAGCTGTTTTTT	CASSLGGLRFTGELFF
TRBV7-3	TRBJ2-1	TRBD2	.	TGTGCCAGCAGCTTAGTAGCGGGAGGCACCTACAATGAGCAGTTCTTC	CASSLVAGGTYNEQFF
TRBV5-1	TRBJ1-1	TRBD1	.	TGCGCCAGCAGCTTGCCCAGGGGGGACACTGAAGCTTTCTTT	CASSLPRGDTEAFF
TRBV6-1	TRBJ2-7	TRBD1	.	TGTGCCAGCCGTGACAGGGTGCTGTCCTACGAGCAGTACTTC	CASRDRVLSYEQYF
TRBV5-5	TRBJ1-1	TRBD1	.	TGTGCCAGCAGCCCCTGGGACAGAACAAGGAGCACTGAAGCTTTCTTT	CASSPWDRTRSTEAFF
TRBV7-6	TRBJ1-6	.	.	TGTGCCAGCAGCCCGCAGACAGATCTTAATTCACCCCTCCACTTT	CASSPQTDLNSPLHF
TRBV27	TRBJ2-1	.	.	TGTGCCACCAAGTCCCTTCAGGGAAACTGGGAGCAGTTCTTC	CATKSLQGNWEQFF
TRBV6-5	TRBJ1-1	TRBD1	.	TGTGCCAGCAGAAGACCGGGACAGCGCACTGAAGCTTTCTTT	CASRRPGQRTEAFF
TRBV19	TRBJ2-1	.	.	TGTGCCAGTAGTATGACTGGAGAGGGCCCCAGAGGAGAGCAGTTCTTC	CASSMTGEGPRGEQFF
TRBV28	TRBJ1-1	.	.	TGTGCCAGCAGTCCGGGACAGAACACTGAAGCTTTCTTT	CASSPGQNTEAFF
TRBV9	TRBJ1-4	.	.	TGTGCCAGCAGCGTAGGGGCAGGGAAAAATGAAAAACTGTTTTTT	CASSVGAGKNEKLFF
TRBV19	TRBJ2-1	TRBD2	once	TGTGCCAGTAGTCCCGCGGGACTAGCGGAGAGGAATGAGCAGTTCTTC	CASSPAGLAERNEQFF
TRBV14	TRBJ2-1	.	.	TGTGCCAGCAGCTCCCGAGGTCGGAATGAGCAGTTCTTC	CASSSRGRNEQFF
TRBV7-9	TRBJ1-2	.	.	TGTGCCAGCAGCTTGATGGGGGACTCCGATGGCTACACCTTC	CASSLMGDSDGYTF
TRBV7-9	TRBJ2-1	TRBD1	.	TGTGCCAGCAGTTTCGACAGGGGCAGTAATGAGCAGTTCTTC	CASSFDRGSNEQFF
TRBV19	TRBJ2-7	TRBD1	.	TGTGCCACCTCCGCCTTGACAGGGGGAGACTACGAGCAGTACTTC	CATSALTGGDYEQYF
TRBV18	TRBJ1-5	TRBD1	.	TGTGCCAGCTCACCCGGGGACAGGGGTAGCAATCAGCCCCAGCATTTT	CASSPGDRGSNQPQHF
TRBV3-1/TRBV3-2	TRBJ1-4	TRBD1	.	TGTGCCAGCAGCCAAGATCCAACAGGGGGTGAAAAACTGTTTTTT	CASSQDPTGGEKLFF
TRBV10-3	TRBJ2-3	TRBD1	.	TGTGCCATCAGATCCGGGACAGGATCAGGCACAGATACGCAGTATTTT	CAIRSGTGSGTDTQYF
TRBV4-3	TRBJ2-2	TRBD2	.	TGCGCCAGCAGCCAAGATCCTCGCGGGGGCCGGGGGGGCACCGGGGAGCTGTTTTTT	CASSQDPRGGRGGTGELFF
TRBV4-2	TRBJ1-4	.	.	TGTGCCAGCAGTCTAAACCCCCGCAATGAAAAACTGTTTTTT	CASSLNPRNEKLFF
TRBV28	TRBJ1-5	.	.	TGTGCCAGCAGTCCCCTCGAGGCCGATCAGCCCCAGCATTTT	CASSPLEADQPQHF
TRBV6-2/TRBV6-3	TRBJ2-1	.	.	TGTGCCAGCAGTTATCGGCTAGCGTCCGCGTACAATGAGCAGTTCTTC	CASSYRLASAYNEQFF
TRBV14	TRBJ2-1	TRBD1	once	TGTGCCAGCAGCCAAATCAGGGGGAGTGAGCAGTTCTTC	CASSQIRGSEQFF
TRBV18	TRBJ2-1	TRBD2	.	TGTGCCAGCTCACCACCGCGGGAGAGGGTGTATAATGAGCAGTTCTTC	CASSPPRERVYNEQFF
TRBV28	TRBJ1-5	TRBD1	.	TGTGCCAGCGGGCAGACAGGGACTGGGCGTCAGCCCCAGCATTTT	CASGQTGTGRQPQHF